The entry that follows covers one T cell receptor beta chain sequence. Which antigen it targets is not known. Per-nucleotide qualities are absent, and no much larger clonotype sits a single base away. V sheds 4 bases and J sheds 6 bases, leaving 15 bases between their ends. The germline V gene (reference sequence) supplies CDR1 LNHDA and CDR2 SQIVND. The CDR3 measures 15 amino acids from cysteine to phenylalanine. Only CDR3 DNA remains: 45 bases, in frame from the first base. This sample was included in a study of T cell responses to AZD1222 COVID-19 vaccine (dated by TCRdb to the early 2020s). For the study in its entirety: AZD1222 recipients whose second dose came at about 4 weeks and those whose second dose came at about 12 weeks were combined into one group, since spike-specific TCR depth and breadth did not differ between the two schedules. Trial participants were enrolled into age subgroups of 18-55, 56-69 and 70-plus years, which contained around 140, 26 and 57 TCR-sequenced participants, respectively. TCR sequencing was performed for approximately 240 trial participants, of whom approximately 200 were given two doses of AZD1222 and around 25 were given two doses of MenACWY control vaccine. What the study reported, not specific to this receptor: Reportedly, close to half of the unique spike-specific TCRs recognized epitopes lying outside the regions that are mutated in the B.1.351 and B.1.1.7 variants. Because no samples from the day 14 peak response were available, repertoires could be characterized only after the peak T cell response. Participants were mostly white British and included more females than males, and it was suggested by the authors that clonal diversity may have been underestimated. In the small 56-69-year group, the increase in depth fell short of significance, most likely because of low power. CD4 TCRs associated with the vaccine covered the entire spike protein, and the dominant responses were in regions 160-218 and 743-854. Conclusions about previously exposed vaccinees are limited because only a handful of AZD1222 recipients were SARS-CoV-2 seropositive at baseline. Spike-specific TCR breadth and depth rose significantly after two AZD1222 doses compared with day 0 and with MenACWY recipients.

The time point label of this sample denotes: baseline before first vaccination. The vaccinee samples were drawn from two UK trials, COV001 and COV002, one of which was a single-blind randomized controlled phase 2/3 trial testing AZD1222 (ChAdOx1 nCoV-19) in healthy adults. For TCRbeta chain sequencing, PBMC samples from trial participants were taken at day 0 and at day 28 after the second dose. The CDR3 regions of human TCRbeta chains were analyzed by immunosequencing. On the study's bioinformatics: TCRs in the repertoires were matched against a reference library of SARS-CoV-2-specific TCRs that had been generated with the MIRA antigen-specificity platform. Breadth was defined as the fraction of unique TCRs that were SARS-CoV-2-associated, and depth was defined as the fraction of total T cells that were SARS-CoV-2-associated. Using the MIRA data, every spike-specific TCR was mapped to the spike region that the TCR reacted to and assigned to either a CD4 or a CD8 class. Log10-transformed breadth and depth values were compared by one-way ANOVA with Sidak's multiple comparisons tests. The immuneACCESS repertoire file appears here via TCRdb, limited to in-frame rearrangements. These files lack a portion of the clones; in checked studies, under half of the deficit traces to unresolved V genes, and the cause of the others is not known. That table is the source of V, J and clone size, and D and trimming were worked out from the DNA. The sample contains around 170,000 clones, approximately 91% of them found a single time. Roughly 0.98% of the sample is in the top ten clones.

The receptor comes from an adult in good health. The source was peripheral blood, collected on day 0 of AZD1222 vaccination. This chain joins TRBV19 to TRBJ2-2; the D gene is perhaps TRBD1 or TRBD2, as each covers 7 bases. The nucleotide sequence reads as follows: TGTGCCAGTAGTAAAGACAGGGAGGGGCCCGGGGAGCTGTTTTTT. The encoded protein is CASSKDREGPGELFF.